The 20 T cell receptor beta chains below were found in one sample sequenced in a study of blood T cell repertoires in COVID-19. Sequencing was performed with immunoSEQ multiplex PCR; in TCRdb, only in-frame clones are kept and a portion is missing. Among about 200,000 clones listed, 80% were seen once. The source material was peripheral blood. Receptors originate from a woman in her 70s with acute or convalescent COVID-19.

The V and J genes are TRBV5-1 and TRBJ2-3, with a weak D call TRBD2 (6 bases). The V end lost 4 bases, the J end lost 6 bases, and 21 bases lay between the germline ends. This CDR3 has 16 amino acids. The germline V gene encodes CDR1 SGHRS and CDR2 YFSETQ. The CDR3 region is CASSPPRRGGRDTQYF. CDR3 DNA: TGCGCCAGCAGCCCCCCTAGGCGGGGAGGTAGGGATACGCAGTATTTT.

The chain links TRBV4-1 to TRBJ1-2; 7 bases match TRBD1. J was trimmed by 5 bases and V by 0 bases; bases with no gene match: 9. The germline gives CDR1 MGHRA, CDR2 YSYEKL. The CDR3 is 16 residues long. The CDR3: CASSQDDRGPEYGYTF. CDR3 bases: TGCGCCAGCAGCCAAGATGATAGGGGGCCCGAGTATGGCTACACCTTC.

The gene calls are TRBV1 and TRBJ2-5; the table's D call, TRBD1, has no DNA check behind it. TRBV1 is a pseudogene segment. The CDR3 extends over 14 amino acids. Here the CDR3 DNA reads TGCACCAGCAGCCGGGACAGGGACCGAGAGACCCAGTACTTC. Its protein product is CTSSRDRDRETQYF.

This chain links TRBV9 with TRBJ2-1; D is uncertain. V was clipped by 0 bases and J by 0 bases, with 7 bases between them. This CDR3 has 15 residues. The germline V gene encodes CDR1 SGDLS and CDR2 YYNGEE. The DNA for the CDR3 is TGTGCCAGCAGCGTAGCGTTAAACTCCTACAATGAGCAGTTCTTC. The encoded protein is CASSVALNSYNEQFF.

This clone appeared a single time. V is TRBV29-1 and J is TRBJ2-3; D is undetermined. The CDR3 loop spans 12 amino acids. Germline assignment: CDR1 SQVTM and CDR2 ANQGSEA. The germline V and J ends were trimmed by 5 bases and 4 bases, with 10 bases remaining between them. CDR3 coding DNA: TGCAGCGTTCTGTGGGCCGCAGATACGCAGTATTTT. Translated, it gives CSVLWAADTQYF.

The CDR3 is CASSTGYANEQYF. CDR3 DNA: TGTGCCAGTAGTACAGGGTATGCTAACGAGCAGTACTTC. The V call is TRBV19, the J call TRBJ2-7; tentative D call: TRBD1 (5 bases). The V and J ends lost 4 bases and 5 bases respectively, with 12 bases between them. In germline, CDR1 is LNHDA, CDR2 SQIVND (reference sequence). The CDR3 extends over 13 amino acids.

The sample holds a few counts of this clone. V gene TRBV19 combines with J gene TRBJ1-2; D unresolved. The CDR3 extends over 15 amino acids. Trimming took 3 bases from V and 0 from J, leaving 11 bases between them. Germline V gene lookup returns CDR1 LNHDA and CDR2 SQIVND (reference sequence). This chain's CDR3 is CASSMESGANYGYTF. CDR3 coding DNA: TGTGCCAGTAGTATGGAGTCGGGAGCTAACTATGGCTACACCTTC.

V gene TRBV6-4 combines with J gene TRBJ2-1, with 10 bases aligning to TRBD2. Germline CDR1 is MRHNA and CDR2 is SNTAGT. The V gene end was trimmed by 4 bases and the J gene end by 0 bases; junction bases not matched to a gene: 12. This CDR3 contains 19 residues. The CDR3 sequence: CASSARASGSPSSYNEQFF. The CDR3 coding sequence is TGTGCCAGCAGTGCAAGGGCTAGCGGGAGCCCATCCTCCTACAATGAGCAGTTCTTC.

This clone occurred once. V usage is TRBV27 and J usage is TRBJ2-1, with a possible D match to TRBD2 (6 bases). CDR3 length equals 15 residues. Trimming removed 6 bases at V and 5 bases at J, with 17 bases between. The germline V gene has CDR1 MNHEY and CDR2 SMNVEV (reference sequence). CDR3 sequence: CASRPPGERDNEQFF. Here the CDR3 DNA reads TGTGCCAGCAGGCCCCCGGGAGAGAGAGACAATGAGCAGTTCTTC.

This rearrangement joins TRBV27 to TRBJ1-6; TRBD1 agrees at 8 bases. Germline CDR1 MNHEY, CDR2 SMNVEV (reference sequence). The CDR3 runs to 14 residues. Trimming cost V 3 bases and J 10 bases; bases outside gene matches: 5. The CDR3 region is CASSFMDRASPLHF. CDR3 DNA sequence: TGTGCCAGCAGTTTTATGGACAGGGCATCACCCCTCCACTTT.

This sequence joins TRBV4-2 and TRBJ1-3; D uncertain. V dropped 0 bases and J dropped 7 bases, with 16 bases sitting between them. This CDR3 is 16 amino acids long. CDR1 is LGHNA, CDR2 YNFKEQ, per germline. Written as DNA, the CDR3 is TGTGCCAGCAGCCAAGATCTGGCGGGAGATTACAACACCATATATTTT. Protein: CASSQDLAGDYNTIYF.

V usage is TRBV5-1 and J usage is TRBJ2-6; D is perhaps TRBD1 (6 bases). CDR1 and CDR2 (germline): SGHRS, YFSETQ. Between the trimmed V and J ends, which lost 4 bases and 0 bases, there was a span of 8 bases. This CDR3 is built from 15 residues. CDR3 in amino acids: CASSPTGSGANVLTF. The CDR3, as DNA: TGCGCCAGCAGCCCGACAGGCTCTGGGGCCAACGTCCTGACTTTC.

The chain combines TRBV5-1 with TRBJ2-1; D is unresolved. Germline V gives CDR1 SGHRS, CDR2 YFSETQ. The length of the CDR3 is 14 residues. Trimming took 0 bases from V and 9 from J, leaving 13 bases between them. The CDR3 bases are TGCGCCAGCAGCTTGGTATCCTTCCCCAGTGAGCAGTTCTTC. Its translation is CASSLVSFPSEQFF.

The V and J genes are TRBV5-1 and TRBJ2-3; 8 bases line up with TRBD2. The germline gives CDR1 SGHRS, CDR2 YFSETQ. The trim removed 0 bases at V and 2 bases at J, leaving 5 bases unmatched. CDR3 size: 16 residues. The chain's CDR3 is CASSLGGGPTTDTQYF. CDR3 nucleotides: TGCGCCAGCAGCTTGGGCGGGGGGCCCACCACAGATACGCAGTATTTT.

In regard to this clone: One end of the junction does not line up with germline, which may come from a read error. V usage is TRBV6-2 or TRBV6-3 and J usage is TRBJ2-1; 7 bases fit TRBD2. The CDR3 extends over 12 amino acids. CDR1 is MNHEY and CDR2 is SVGEGT in the germline V gene. The CDR3 DNA is TGTGCCAGCAGTTACTCGAAGGGACTAATTATCTTC. It translates to CASSYSKGLIIF.

The rearrangement uses TRBV28 and TRBJ1-2; D may be TRBD1 (5 bases). CDR1 and CDR2 from the germline V gene are MDHEN and SYDVKM. The CDR3 is made up of 13 amino acids. The V end was cut by 5 bases, the J end by 10 bases, with 17 bases between. In DNA, the CDR3 is TGTGCCAGCAGTACCCGATCCGACAGACTCTACACCTTC. As protein: CASSTRSDRLYTF.

The chain joins TRBV15 to TRBJ2-5, with D maybe TRBD2 (6 bases). Germline lookup yields CDR1 LNHNV and CDR2 YYDKDF (reference sequence). The germline V and J ends were trimmed by 5 bases and 0 bases, with 10 bases remaining between them. The CDR3 has 14 amino acids. CDR3 bases: TGTGCCACCAGCCGACGGGACTACCAAGAGACCCAGTACTTC. The encoded protein is CATSRRDYQETQYF. Looking up the rest from reference TRBV15 and TRBJ2-5 gives the full variable domain: DAMVIQNPRYQVTQFGKPVTLSCSQTLNHNVMYWYQQKSSQAPKLLFHYYDKDFNNEADTPDNFQSRRPNTSFCFLDIRSPGLGDTAMYLCATSRRDYQETQYFGPGTRLLVL.

The chain recombines TRBV28 with TRBJ1-4, with D possibly being TRBD1 (6 bases). Germline V gene sequence: CDR1 MDHEN, CDR2 SYDVKM. The CDR3 is 14 amino acids. V lost 7 bases to trimming and J lost 6 bases, with 15 bases between them. The CDR3 DNA follows: TGTGCCAGCACCTATACTGGGGGCCATGAAAAACTGTTTTTT. Amino acid sequence: CASTYTGGHEKLFF. The whole variable domain, filled in from reference TRBV28 and TRBJ1-4, reads DVKVTQSSRYLVKRTGEKVFLECVQDMDHENMFWYRQDPGLGLRLIYFSYDVKMKEKGDIPEGYSVSREKKERFSLILESASTNQTSMYLCASTYTGGHEKLFFGSGTQLSVL.

J is TRBJ2-3 and V is TRBV19; 9 bases fit TRBD2. The J segment lost 0 bases and the V segment lost 1 base, leaving 5 bases of the junction unmatched. Germline lookup yields CDR1 LNHDA and CDR2 SQIVND (reference sequence). This CDR3 has 17 residues. The chain's CDR3 is CASSIGASGTSTDTQYF. The CDR3 DNA reads as TGTGCCAGTAGTATAGGGGCTAGCGGGACTAGCACAGATACGCAGTATTTT.

This clone occurred a few times. The gene calls are TRBV28 and TRBJ2-1; 11 bases align to TRBD2. The V gene end was trimmed by 7 bases and the J gene end by 6 bases; junction bases not matched to a gene: 5. CDR1 MDHEN and CDR2 SYDVKM come from the germline V gene. The CDR3 has 14 amino acids. The CDR3 sequence: CASTGTSGINEQFF. DNA of the CDR3: TGTGCCAGCACCGGGACTAGCGGTATCAATGAGCAGTTCTTC.